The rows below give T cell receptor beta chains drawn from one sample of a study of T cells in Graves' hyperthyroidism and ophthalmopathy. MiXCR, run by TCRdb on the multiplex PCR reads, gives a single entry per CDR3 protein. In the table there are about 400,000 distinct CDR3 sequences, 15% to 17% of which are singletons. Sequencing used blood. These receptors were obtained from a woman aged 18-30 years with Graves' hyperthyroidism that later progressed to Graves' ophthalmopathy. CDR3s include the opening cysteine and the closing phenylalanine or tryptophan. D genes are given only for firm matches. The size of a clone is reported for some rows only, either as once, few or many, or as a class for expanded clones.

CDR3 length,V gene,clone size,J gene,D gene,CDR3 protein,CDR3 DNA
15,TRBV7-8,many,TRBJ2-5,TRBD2,CASSSRLAGQETQYF,TGTGCCAGCAGCTCCAGACTAGCGGGACAAGAGACCCAGTACTTC
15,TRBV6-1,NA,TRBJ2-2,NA,CASTRPRGVTGELFF,TGTGCCAGCACCCGCCCCCGAGGGGTCACCGGGGAGCTGTTTTTT
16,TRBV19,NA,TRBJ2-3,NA,CASSPAGLHSTDTQYF,TGTGCCAGTAGTCCCGCTGGTCTCCATAGCACAGATACGCAGTATTTT
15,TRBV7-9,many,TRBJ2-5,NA,CASSLDLGDQETQYF,TGTGCCAGCAGCTTGGATTTGGGGGACCAAGAGACCCAGTACTTC
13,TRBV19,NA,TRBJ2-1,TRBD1,CASRDRAYNEQCF,TGTGCCAGCCGGGACAGGGCCTACAATGAGCAGTGCTTC
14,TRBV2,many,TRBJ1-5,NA,CASSEAGGNQPQHF,TGTGCCAGCAGTGAAGCCGGGGGCAATCAGCCCCAGCATTTT
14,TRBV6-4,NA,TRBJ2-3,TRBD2,CASSESSGTDTQYF,TGTGCCAGCAGTGAAAGTAGCGGGACAGATACGCAGTATTTT
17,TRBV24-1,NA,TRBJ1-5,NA,CATSDGGQGIGNQPQHF,TGTGCCACCAGTGATGGGGGGCAGGGGATAGGCAATCAGCCCCAGCATTTT
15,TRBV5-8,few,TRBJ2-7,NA,CASSQWPGRFHEQYF,TGTGCCAGCAGCCAATGGCCGGGAAGATTTCACGAGCAGTACTTC
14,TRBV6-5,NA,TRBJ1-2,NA,CASSFGGNGHGYTF,TGTGCCAGCAGTTTTGGGGGGAACGGCCATGGCTACACCTTC
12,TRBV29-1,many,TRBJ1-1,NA,CSVGRGNTEAFF,TGCAGCGTCGGCAGGGGGAACACTGAAGCTTTCTTT
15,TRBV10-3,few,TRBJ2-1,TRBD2,CAISGGLADENEQFF,TGTGCCATCAGTGGAGGACTAGCGGATGAGAATGAGCAGTTCTTC
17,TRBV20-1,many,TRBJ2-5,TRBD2,CSARDRIAGGPSKTQYF,TGCAGTGCTAGAGATCGGATAGCGGGAGGGCCCTCGAAGACCCAGTACTTC
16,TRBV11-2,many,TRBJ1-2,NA,CASSVGGPGSGGGYTF,TGTGCCAGCAGCGTAGGAGGACCGGGGTCCGGAGGGGGCTACACCTTC
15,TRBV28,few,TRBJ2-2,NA,CASSSPGLNTGELFF,TGTGCCAGCAGTTCTCCGGGACTCAACACCGGGGAGCTGTTTTTT
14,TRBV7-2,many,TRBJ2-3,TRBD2,CASSPKRESDTQYF,TGTGCCAGCAGCCCCAAGCGGGAGTCAGATACGCAGTATTTT
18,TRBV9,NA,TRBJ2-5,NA,CASSVVKAEHRSGETQYF,TGTGCCAGCAGCGTAGTAAAGGCGGAGCACAGGTCAGGGGAGACCCAGTACTTC
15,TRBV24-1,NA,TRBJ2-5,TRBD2,CATSAGLADQETQYF,TGTGCCACCAGTGCCGGACTAGCGGACCAAGAGACCCAGTACTTC
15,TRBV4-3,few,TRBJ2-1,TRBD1,CASSQIRGIGNEQFF,TGCGCCAGCAGCCAGATCAGGGGGATCGGCAATGAGCAGTTCTTC
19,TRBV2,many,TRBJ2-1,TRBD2,CASSDSLGLAGGPGNEQFF,TGTGCCAGCAGTGATTCACTCGGACTAGCGGGAGGGCCCGGCAATGAGCAGTTCTTC
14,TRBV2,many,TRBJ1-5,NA,CASSEVLVDQPQHF,TGTGCCAGCAGTGAAGTCCTTGTCGATCAGCCCCAGCATTTT
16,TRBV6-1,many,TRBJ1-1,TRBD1,CASWGPGGTPNTEAFF,TGTGCCTCCTGGGGCCCAGGGGGCACCCCAAACACTGAAGCTTTCTTT
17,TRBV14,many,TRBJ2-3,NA,CASSQDWRQGGTDTQYF,TGTGCCAGCAGCCAAGATTGGAGGCAGGGAGGCACAGATACGCAGTATTTT
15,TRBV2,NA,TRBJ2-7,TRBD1,CASGILGTGDNEQYF,TGTGCCAGCGGGATCCTCGGGACAGGGGACAACGAGCAATACTTC
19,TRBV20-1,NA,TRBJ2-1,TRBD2,CSARDREGVAGGINDEQFF,TGCAGTGCTAGAGATCGAGAGGGGGTAGCGGGAGGGATTAACGATGAGCAGTTCTTC
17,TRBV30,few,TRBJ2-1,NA,CAWSPWGSGSSYNEQFF,TGTGCCTGGAGCCCATGGGGTAGCGGAAGCTCCTACAATGAGCAGTTCTTC
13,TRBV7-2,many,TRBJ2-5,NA,CASSSIEGETQYF,TGTGCCAGCAGCTCCATAGAGGGAGAGACCCAGTACTTC
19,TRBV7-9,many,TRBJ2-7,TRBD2,CASSGRWREGLDGSYEQYF,TGTGCCAGCAGCGGTAGGTGGCGGGAGGGCCTAGATGGCTCCTACGAGCAGTACTTC
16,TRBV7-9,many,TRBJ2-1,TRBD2,CASSLGLAGKRGEQFF,TGTGCCAGCAGCTTAGGGCTAGCGGGAAAGAGAGGTGAGCAGTTCTTC
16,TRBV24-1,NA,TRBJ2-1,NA,CATSDFSGTRRHEQFF,TGTGCCACCAGTGATTTCTCGGGGACCCGGAGGCATGAGCAGTTCTTC
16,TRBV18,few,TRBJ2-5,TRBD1,CASSPRDRGPQETQYF,TGTGCCAGCTCACCGCGTGACAGGGGCCCCCAAGAGACCCAGTACTTC
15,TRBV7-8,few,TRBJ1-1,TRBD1,CASSYRGQGATEAFF,TGTGCCAGCAGTTACAGAGGACAGGGGGCGACTGAAGCTTTCTTT
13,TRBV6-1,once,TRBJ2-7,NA,CASSAQEGGEQYF,TGTGCCAGCAGTGCCCAGGAGGGAGGCGAGCAGTACTTC
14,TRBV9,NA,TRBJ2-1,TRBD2,CASSVLSGTNEQFF,TGTGCCAGCAGCGTCCTTAGCGGGACAAATGAGCAGTTCTTC